This T cell receptor beta chain was captured in a study of OX40 agonist ivuxolimab in advanced cancers. Study-level information: Given to patients was ivuxolimab, an agonistic anti-OX40 (CD134) antibody. Regarding the study as a whole: Compared with CD4+, CD8+ T cells on average had more expanded clones. Both blood CD4+ and CD8+ T cells showed clonal growth by week 6 at 0.1 to 3.0 mg/kg.

Autoimmune disease history or systemic immunosuppression led to patient exclusion. Worth noting for this clone: Its antigen is unknown.

Trimming took 4 bases from V and 5 from J, leaving 9 bases between them. Germline lookup yields CDR1 MNHEY and CDR2 SVGAGI. This CDR3 has 13 amino acids. Clones were read by immunoSEQ multiplex PCR, and TCRdb kept only the in-frame ones, dropping some. Among 15,000 to 20,000 clones listed, roughly 80% were seen once. The input for sequencing was CD4+ or CD8+ T cells sorted from blood, taken in a trial of the OX40 agonist ivuxolimab. The TCR comes from an adult with an advanced solid tumor such as melanoma, head and neck, liver or kidney cancer. The chain links TRBV6-5 to TRBJ1-5; D gene unclear. The CDR3 coding sequence is TGTGCCAGCAGTTGGGGTTCGGATCAGCCCCAGCATTTT. It is translated as CASSWGSDQPQHF.